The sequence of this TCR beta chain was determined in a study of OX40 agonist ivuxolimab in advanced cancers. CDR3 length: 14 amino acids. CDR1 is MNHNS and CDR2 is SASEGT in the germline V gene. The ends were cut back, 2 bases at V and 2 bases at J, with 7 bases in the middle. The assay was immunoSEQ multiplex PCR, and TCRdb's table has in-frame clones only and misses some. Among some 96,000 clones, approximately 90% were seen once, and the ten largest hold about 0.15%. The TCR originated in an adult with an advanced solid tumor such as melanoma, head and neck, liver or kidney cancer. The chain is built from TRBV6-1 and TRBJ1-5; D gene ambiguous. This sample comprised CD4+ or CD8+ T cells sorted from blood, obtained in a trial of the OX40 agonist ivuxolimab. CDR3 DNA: TGTGCCAGCAGTGAAAATGGAGGCAATCAGCCCCAGCATTTT. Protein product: CASSENGGNQPQHF.